The 3 T cell receptor beta chains reported below all come from one sample, sequenced in a study of Ad26.COV2.S vaccination and SARS-CoV-2 variants. This table comes from immunoSEQ multiplex PCR, and its TCRdb copy is limited to in-frame clones, with some not included. Altogether just over 350,000 clones are present, 92% being singletons, with the ten largest covering 3.9%. Material: peripheral blood, obtained after recovery from COVID-19. Every receptor here comes from a human donor who had recovered from COVID-19.

The chain is built from TRBV5-8 and TRBJ1-5; 11 nucleotides agree with TRBD1. CDR1 is SGHTS and CDR2 is YDEGEE in the germline V gene. This CDR3 is 15 amino acids long. Trimming cost V 4 bases and J 4 bases; bases outside gene matches: 4. CDR3 amino acids: CASSRGQGVNQPQHF. The CDR3 DNA follows: TGTGCCAGCAGCAGGGGACAGGGGGTAAATCAGCCCCAGCATTTT.

The chain uses TRBV5-4 and TRBJ2-3, with D perhaps matching TRBD1 (5 bases). Deletions cut 2 bases from V and 0 bases from J, with 7 bases between. This CDR3 comprises 14 residues. The germline V gene has CDR1 SGHNT and CDR2 YYREEE (reference sequence). The CDR3 DNA is TGTGCCAGCAGCTTTAGACAGAGCACAGATACGCAGTATTTT. Amino acids: CASSFRQSTDTQYF.

The chain employs TRBV13 and TRBJ2-7; D might be TRBD1 or TRBD2, each matching 5 bases. The CDR3 is made up of 13 amino acids. Germline lookup yields CDR1 PRHDT and CDR2 FYEKMQ (reference sequence). Between the trimmed V and J ends, which lost 4 bases and 5 bases, there was a span of 12 bases. Written as DNA, the CDR3 is TGTGCCAGCAGCTACGGGACCCTAAACGAGCAGTACTTC. It codes for CASSYGTLNEQYF.